This TCR beta chain was captured by sequencing in a study of T cells in Graves' hyperthyroidism and ophthalmopathy. Study-wide results and limits: Blood also contained most expanded thyroid clonotypes above 0.001. A model of 13 V-J features distinguished ophthalmopathy from stable hyperthyroidism.

Hyperthyroidism patients were newly diagnosed, had disease duration under 2 months, and were aged 18 to 65 years. Exclusion of a patient resulted from uncontrolled infection, other autoimmune disease, pregnancy or lactation. Researchers took RNA transcripts and amplified the TCR beta CDR3 regions from them. The HTBI set primed first-round TCR CDR3 RT-PCR. TCRdb reprocessed the multiplex PCR reads with MiXCR, giving one entry per CDR3 protein. The data contain 40,000 to 55,000 distinct CDR3 sequences, approximately 50% of them seen just once; the ten biggest clones take up 32%. This clonotype has at least ten counts. Antigen unknown. The CDR3 loop spans 13 amino acids. Germline assignment: CDR1 LGHDT and CDR2 YNNKEL (reference sequence). V gave up 0 bases and J gave up 7 bases, with 9 bases separating them.

The clonotype was recovered from a woman aged 45-60 years with Graves' hyperthyroidism. The rearrangement uses TRBV3-1 and TRBJ1-1; D gene ambiguous. Sequencing input: peripheral blood or thyroid tissue (not recorded which). The CDR3 spells CASSQEVGLEAFF. In nucleotides, the CDR3 is TGTGCCAGCAGCCAAGAAGTAGGCCTTGAAGCTTTCTTT.